This TCR beta chain was found in a study of a mutant IDH1 vaccine in newly diagnosed glioma (dated by TCRdb to the early 2020s). Background for the entire study: Vaccination started 4-6 weeks after radiotherapy alone, or was given together with temozolomide cycles in the groups whose treatment included chemotherapy. Of the approximately 34 patients who were treated, about 62% were male and 37.5% were female, and the mean age was around 40 years. Before enrollment, patients had received standard therapy of radiotherapy alone, temozolomide alone, or radiochemotherapy with temozolomide; most received the combination. The week-35 safety follow-up was designated visit V12, and the week-47 end of study was designated visit V13. Peripheral blood samples were drawn at six visits, namely V03 (baseline), V05, V07, V10, V12 and V13. For exploratory analyses, around 23 treated patients had longitudinal TCRB deep sequencing done wherever samples were available. Study-level results and caveats: It was noted by the authors that analyses of patient blood samples could not be reproduced owing to sample limitations. Vaccine-induced immune responses across multiple MHC alleles were detected in approximately 94% of patients. Changes in the top peripheral T cell clonotypes picked up by TCRB sequencing did not appear to be linked to pseudoprogression. Selection of PBMC samples for TCRB deep sequencing was based on availability.

Worth noting for this clone: The antigen it recognizes is unknown. No much larger clone exists at a distance of one base, and base qualities are not known.

This sample's time point label indicates: week 35, safety follow-up. Every vaccine dose consisted of 300 ug of a 20-mer mutant IDH1 peptide in Montanide, administered subcutaneously together with topical imiquimod. Across visits V03 through V10, patients got a total of eight vaccinations, given in weeks 1, 3, 5, 7, 11, 15, 19 and 23. Donors had newly diagnosed WHO grade 3 or 4 IDH1-mutant astrocytomas with loss of nuclear ATRX. The samples were drawn from NOA16, a multicentre, single-arm, open-label phase I trial in Germany that tested a mutant IDH1 peptide vaccine in humans for the first time. Genomic DNA for TCRB sequencing was isolated from EDTA blood with the DNeasy Blood and Tissue Kit. V loses 1 base, J loses 7 bases, and the germline ends lie 10 bases apart. CDR1 and CDR2 were assigned from the germline V gene as SGHAT and FQNNGV. Including cysteine and phenylalanine, the CDR3 has 14 amino acids. Only the CDR3 DNA stays, 42 bases, in frame from base 1.

Library method: the immunoSEQ multiplex PCR assay. Rearranged TCR beta chain sequences were amplified with the hsTCRB Kit following the manufacturer's protocol. TCRB libraries were sequenced on an Illumina MiSeq. On the authors' methods: Demultiplexing, trimming and gene mapping were performed with the kit vendor's proprietary platform. Held by TCRdb, this immuneACCESS table contains in-frame sequences only and omits some clones. Under half of the omission traces to an unresolved V gene where checked; the cause of the rest is unknown. That table supplies the V and J calls and clone size; D and trimming were determined from the DNA. Counted in this sample were approximately 62,000 clones; less than 90% of them appeared once. The ten most abundant clones make up about 4.6% of the sample.

The material was PBMCs, obtained from a glioma patient whose treatment included an IDH1 peptide vaccine. This receptor was taken from a man aged 25 to 40 with glioma. The V and J segments used are TRBV11-2 and TRBJ2-2; there is no confident call for the D gene. In nucleotide form, the sequence is TGTGCCAGCAGCTTAGTAAGGGTCGGCGGGGAGCTGTTTTTT. This translates into CASSLVRVGGELFF. Outside the CDR3, residues come from the reference TRBV11-2 and TRBJ2-2 proteins, so the full variable domain is: EAGVAQSPRYKIIEKRQSVAFWCNPISGHATLYWYQQILGQGPKLLIQFQNNGVVDDSQLPKDRFSAERLKGVDSTLKIQPAKLEDSAVYLCASSLVRVGGELFFGEGSRLTVL.